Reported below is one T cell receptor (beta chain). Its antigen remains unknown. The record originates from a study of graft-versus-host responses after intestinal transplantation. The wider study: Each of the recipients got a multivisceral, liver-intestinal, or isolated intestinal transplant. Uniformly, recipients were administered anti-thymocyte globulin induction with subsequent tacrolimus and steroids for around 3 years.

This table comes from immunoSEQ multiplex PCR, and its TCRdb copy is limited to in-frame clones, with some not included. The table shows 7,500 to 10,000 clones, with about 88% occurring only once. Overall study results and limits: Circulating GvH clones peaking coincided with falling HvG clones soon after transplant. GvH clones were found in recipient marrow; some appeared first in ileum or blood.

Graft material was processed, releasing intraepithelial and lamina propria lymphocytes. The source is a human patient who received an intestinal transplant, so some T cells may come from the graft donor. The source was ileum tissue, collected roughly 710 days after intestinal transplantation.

The DNA of the CDR3 is TGTGCCAGCAGTTACTCGGGGGGGGATGGCACTGAAGCTTTCTTT. It is translated as CASSYSGGDGTEAFF. The V gene is TRBV6-5, the J gene TRBJ1-1, with TRBD1 as a possible D gene (5 bases). The germline V gene has CDR1 MNHEY and CDR2 SVGAGI. The CDR3 is 15 residues long. V lost 0 bases to trimming and J lost 4 bases, with 12 bases between them.